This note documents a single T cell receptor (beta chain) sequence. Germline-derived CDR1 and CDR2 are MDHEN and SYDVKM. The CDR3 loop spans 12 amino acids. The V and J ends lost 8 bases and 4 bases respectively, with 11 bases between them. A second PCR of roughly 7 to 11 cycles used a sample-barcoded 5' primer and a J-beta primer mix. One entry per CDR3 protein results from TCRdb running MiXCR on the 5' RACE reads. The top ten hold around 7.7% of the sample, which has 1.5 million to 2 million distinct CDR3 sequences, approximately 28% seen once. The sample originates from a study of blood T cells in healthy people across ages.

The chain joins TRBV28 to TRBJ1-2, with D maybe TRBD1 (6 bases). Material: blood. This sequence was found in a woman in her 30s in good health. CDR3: CASGGRSYGYTF. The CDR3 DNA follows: TGTGCCAGCGGGGGCAGAAGCTATGGCTACACCTTC.